The next 9 T cell receptor beta chains were all read from a single sample in a study of CD8+CD57+ T cells in acquired aplastic anemia. CDR3 and TCR beta VDJ profiling relied on genomic DNA as the template. TCRdb re-called the reads through MiXCR, storing one row per CDR3 protein. The table has around 33,000 distinct CDR3 sequences, around 80% seen once. Material: sorted CD4+, CD8+, or CD8+CD57+ T cells (not recorded which) from PBMCs. Receptors were obtained from a human donor in good health, serving as a control.

The chain links TRBV6-2 or TRBV6-3 to TRBJ2-7; TRBD2 aligns across 11 bases. The trim removed 0 bases at V and 0 bases at J, leaving 1 base unmatched. This CDR3 has 16 amino acids. Germline lookup yields CDR1 MNHEY and CDR2 SVGEGT. The DNA for the CDR3 is TGTGCCAGCAGTTACTCTAGCGGGGGGGCCTCCTACGAGCAGTACTTC. Residues: CASSYSSGGASYEQYF.

The genes are TRBV24-1 and TRBJ1-3, with D uncertain. Germline CDR1 is KGHDR and CDR2 is SFDVKD. The CDR3 has 9 residues. Deletions cut 9 bases from V and 7 bases from J, with 3 bases between. The CDR3 DNA follows: TGTGCCACCGGTAACACCATATATTTT. Amino acids: CATGNTIYF.

This clonotype was recorded at least ten times. The genes are TRBV6-5 and TRBJ2-3, with TRBD2 matching 9 bases. The CDR3 runs to 17 residues. J was trimmed by 2 bases and V by 4 bases; bases with no gene match: 10. Per the germline V gene, CDR1 is MNHEY and CDR2 is SVGAGI. The CDR3 DNA follows: TGTGCCAGCAGTTCTTTACTAGCGGGCGTACCCACAGATACGCAGTATTTT. Its protein product is CASSSLLAGVPTDTQYF.

The V call is TRBV20-1, the J call TRBJ1-2; 9 nucleotides agree with TRBD1. Germline V gene sequence: CDR1 DFQATT, CDR2 SNEGSKA (reference sequence). The CDR3 has 15 residues. The V segment lost 6 bases and the J segment 4 bases; nucleotides outside the gene matches: 12. CDR3 sequence (DNA): TGCAGTGCGAGTGAAGGACAGGGGATTAGCTATGGCTACACCTTC. Translated: CSASEGQGISYGYTF.

Of note for this clonotype: The junction shows a germline mismatch at one end, possibly a read error. The rearrangement uses TRBV19 and TRBJ1-6; possible D gene TRBD1, 5 bases. Germline lookup yields CDR1 LNHDA and CDR2 SQIVND (reference sequence). This CDR3 is 15 amino acids long. Here the CDR3 reads CASSIGQGINSPLHF. CDR3 sequence (DNA): TGTGCCAGTAGTATAGGCCAGGGAATTAATTCGCCCCTCCACTTT.

The chain joins TRBV12-3 or TRBV12-4 to TRBJ1-1; D not resolved. The CDR3 runs to 12 residues. Trimming shortened V by 6 bases and J by 6 bases, and 11 bases separated the two germline ends. CDR3 coding DNA: TGTGCCAGCAGCCGGGGTGGCGCTGAAGCTTTCTTT. Residues: CASSRGGAEAFF.

The chain is built from TRBV7-8 and TRBJ2-3, with D maybe TRBD1 (5 bases). V was trimmed by 1 base and J by 2 bases, leaving 10 bases between them. Per the germline V gene, CDR1 is SGHVS and CDR2 is FQNEAQ. The CDR3 contains 15 residues. The CDR3 nucleotides read TGTGCCAGCAGCTTAGAAGAGACAGTCACAGATACGCAGTATTTT. This gives the protein CASSLEETVTDTQYF.

V and J are TRBV7-7 and TRBJ2-7; D gene ambiguous. CDR3 length equals 13 residues. Germline V gene sequence: CDR1 SSHAT, CDR2 FNYEAQ (reference sequence). Trimming cost V 4 bases and J 3 bases, with 10 bases left between them. The CDR3: CASSYTEDYEQYF. The CDR3 DNA is TGTGCCAGCAGCTACACGGAAGACTACGAGCAGTACTTC.

This chain connects TRBV2 to TRBJ2-7; tentatively, D is TRBD1 or TRBD2 (5 bases each). The CDR3 spans 12 residues. The germline V gene has CDR1 SNHLY and CDR2 FYNNEI. The V gene lost 6 bases and the J gene lost 6 bases, with 12 bases spanning the gap. CDR3: CASSHRDPEQYV. CDR3 sequence (DNA): TGTGCCAGCAGCCACCGGGACCCCGAGCAGTACGTC.